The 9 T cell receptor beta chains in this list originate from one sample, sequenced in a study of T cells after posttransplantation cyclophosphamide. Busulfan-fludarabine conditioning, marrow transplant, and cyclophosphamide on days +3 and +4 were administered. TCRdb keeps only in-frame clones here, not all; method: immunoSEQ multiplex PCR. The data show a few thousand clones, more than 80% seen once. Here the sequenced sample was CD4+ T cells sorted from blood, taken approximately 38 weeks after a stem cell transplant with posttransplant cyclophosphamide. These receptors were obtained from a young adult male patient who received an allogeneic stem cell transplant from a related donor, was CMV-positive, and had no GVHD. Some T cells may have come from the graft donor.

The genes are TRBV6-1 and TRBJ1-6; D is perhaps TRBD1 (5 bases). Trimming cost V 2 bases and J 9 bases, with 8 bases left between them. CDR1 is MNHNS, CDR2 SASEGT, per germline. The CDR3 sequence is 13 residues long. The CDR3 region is CASSEPRASPLHF. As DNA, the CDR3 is TGTGCCAGCAGTGAACCCAGGGCTTCACCCCTCCACTTT.

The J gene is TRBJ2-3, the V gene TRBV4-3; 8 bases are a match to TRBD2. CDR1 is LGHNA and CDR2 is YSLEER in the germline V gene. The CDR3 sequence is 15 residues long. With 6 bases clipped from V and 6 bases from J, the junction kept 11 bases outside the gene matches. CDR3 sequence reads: CASSGQLAVLDTQYF. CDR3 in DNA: TGCGCCAGCAGTGGTCAACTAGCGGTACTTGATACGCAGTATTTT.

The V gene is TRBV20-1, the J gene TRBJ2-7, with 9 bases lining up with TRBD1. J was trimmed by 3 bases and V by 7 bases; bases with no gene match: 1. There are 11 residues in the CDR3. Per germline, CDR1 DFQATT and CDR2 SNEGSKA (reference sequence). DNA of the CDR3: TGCAGTGGACAGGGGGGCTACGAGCAGTACTTC. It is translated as CSGQGGYEQYF.

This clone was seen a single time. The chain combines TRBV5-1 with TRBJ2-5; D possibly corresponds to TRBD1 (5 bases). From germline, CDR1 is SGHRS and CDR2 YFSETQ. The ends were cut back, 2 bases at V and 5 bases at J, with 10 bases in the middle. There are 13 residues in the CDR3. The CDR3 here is CASSLGELETQYF. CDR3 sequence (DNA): TGCGCCAGCAGCTTAGGGGAATTGGAGACCCAGTACTTC.

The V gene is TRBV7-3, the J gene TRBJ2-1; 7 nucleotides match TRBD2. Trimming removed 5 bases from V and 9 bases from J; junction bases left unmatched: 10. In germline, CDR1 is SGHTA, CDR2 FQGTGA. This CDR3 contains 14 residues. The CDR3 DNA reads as TGTGCCAGCAGCCCAAATGGACTAGTGTTTGAGCAGTTCTTC. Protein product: CASSPNGLVFEQFF.

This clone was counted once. The CDR3 region has the DNA TGCGCCAGCAGTGAGCGGGGGGCGGACGAGCAGTACTTC. Translated: CASSERGADEQYF. The rearrangement joins TRBV10-1 to TRBJ2-7; possibly TRBD2 for D (7 bases). Trimming left V 2 bases short and J 5 bases short, with 10 bases between. Germline CDR1 is WNHNN and CDR2 is SYGVQD (reference sequence). CDR3 length: 13 residues.

CDR3 DNA sequence: TGCAGCATCGACAGGGAGTGGTTTCACGAGCAGTACTTC. It is translated as CSIDREWFHEQYF. V and J are TRBV29-1 and TRBJ2-7; 7 positions agree with TRBD1. V gave up 8 bases and J gave up 5 bases; unmatched junction bases: 12. The CDR3 totals 13 residues. Per the germline V gene, CDR1 is SQVTM and CDR2 is ANQGSEA.

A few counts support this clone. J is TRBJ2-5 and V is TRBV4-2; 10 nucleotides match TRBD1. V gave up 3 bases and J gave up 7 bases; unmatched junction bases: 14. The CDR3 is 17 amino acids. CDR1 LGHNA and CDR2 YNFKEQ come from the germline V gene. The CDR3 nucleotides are TGTGCCAGCAGCCACACGACAGGGGGCGAGTTAGGGGGGACCCAGTACTTC. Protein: CASSHTTGGELGGTQYF.

CDR3 coding DNA: TGTGCCAGCAAGCCGAGGCAGCCGGTTGAAGCTTTCTTT. It codes for CASKPRQPVEAFF. This rearrangement joins TRBV28 to TRBJ1-1; D not certain. The CDR3 covers 13 residues. Deletions cut 7 bases from V and 7 bases from J, with 16 bases between. Looked up from germline, CDR1 is MDHEN and CDR2 is SYDVKM.